This record concerns one T cell receptor (beta chain) sequence. This sample stems from a study of T cells after yellow fever vaccination. V lost 5 bases to trimming and J lost 0 bases, with 14 bases between them. The CDR3 sequence is 16 residues long. From germline, CDR1 is SGHNT and CDR2 YYREEE (reference sequence). TCRdb re-analysed the 5' RACE reads in MiXCR, keeping a single row per CDR3 protein. The sample has 250,000 to 300,000 distinct CDR3 sequences; 7.5% to 9% are singletons. The sequence came from a man younger than 30 who received the YFV17D yellow fever vaccine. This chain links TRBV5-4 with TRBJ2-2; D tentatively reads TRBD1 or TRBD2 (5 bases each). Sequencing used CD4+ T cells sorted from PBMCs, obtained 5 days after the yellow fever booster vaccination. This CDR3 reads CASRLRAGTNTGELFF. For the CDR3, the DNA is TGTGCCAGCAGACTGAGGGCAGGGACGAACACCGGGGAGCTGTTTTTT. Combining the CDR3 with reference TRBV5-4 and TRBJ2-2 gives the whole variable domain ETGVTQSPTHLIKTRGQQVTLRCSSQSGHNTVSWYQQALGQGPQFIFQYYREEENGRGNFPPRFSGLQFPNYSSELNVNALELDDSALYLCASRLRAGTNTGELFFGEGSRLTVL.